This is a list of T cell receptor beta chains from one sample in a study of blood T cell repertoires in COVID-19. Using immunoSEQ multiplex PCR, the repertoire was profiled, and TCRdb retains in-frame clones only, with some absent. Among about 110,000 clones listed, about 80% were seen once. Material: peripheral blood. These TCRs come from a woman in her sixties or seventies with acute or convalescent COVID-19. Both conserved end residues are part of each CDR3. The order of the fields is clone size, V gene, D gene, J gene, CDR3 DNA, CDR3 protein. The D gene is left open where the match is weak. A clone size is listed for some rows: how often the clone was seen (once, few, many), or a class if it is expanded.

NA	TRBV6-5	TRBD1	TRBJ1-4	TGTGCCAGCAGTTCCGTCATGGGACAGACAAATGAAAAACTGTTTTTT	CASSSVMGQTNEKLFF
NA	TRBV27	NA	TRBJ2-5	TGTGCCAGCTCTACTCACGCAAATCCGCGGGGGACCCAGTACTTC	CASSTHANPRGTQYF
once	TRBV27	NA	TRBJ2-7	TGTGCCAGCAGTTTGACCGTCCCCTCTCGCGGCGAGCAGTACTTC	CASSLTVPSRGEQYF
NA	TRBV29-1	NA	TRBJ2-2	TGCAGCGTTGATGGGCCCCGCACCGGGGAGCTGTTTTTT	CSVDGPRTGELFF
NA	TRBV18	TRBD2	TRBJ2-3	TGTGCCAGCTCACCGGGACTAGCGGAAGATACGCAGTATTTT	CASSPGLAEDTQYF
NA	TRBV4-3	TRBD1	TRBJ2-6	TGCGCCAGCAGCCAAGACCAACACAGGGGGCGTGGGGCCAACGTCCTGACTTTC	CASSQDQHRGRGANVLTF
NA	TRBV5-1	TRBD1	TRBJ2-3	TGCGCCAGCAGCTTGGCCCTAACAGGGGGTGCTAGCACAGATACGCAGTATTTT	CASSLALTGGASTDTQYF
NA	TRBV2	NA	TRBJ2-4	TGTGCCAGCAGTGACAGCGGGGGCAGGGGGATAAACATTCAGTACTTC	CASSDSGGRGINIQYF
once	TRBV7-9	NA	TRBJ2-1	TGTGCCAGCAGCTTAGTAACCCCCCGAGGGAGCACTGAGCAGTTCTTC	CASSLVTPRGSTEQFF
once	TRBV28	TRBD2	TRBJ2-7	TGTGCCAGCAGACCTTTGGGGGTTAGCGGGACCTACGAGCAGTACTTC	CASRPLGVSGTYEQYF
NA	TRBV27	TRBD1	TRBJ1-5	TGTGCCAGCAGCCGTAACAGGGGGCTCGATCAGCCCCAGCATTTT	CASSRNRGLDQPQHF
NA	TRBV28	NA	TRBJ2-3	TGTGCCAGCATGTGGGGGACTAGCACAGATACGCAGTATTTT	CASMWGTSTDTQYF
NA	TRBV7-2	NA	TRBJ1-1	TGTGCCAGCAGCTTATTGGGGCTGATGAACACTGAAGCTTTCTTT	CASSLLGLMNTEAFF